The rows below give T cell receptor beta chains drawn from one sample of a study of OX40 agonist ivuxolimab in advanced cancers. Here immunoSEQ multiplex PCR was the method, and the copy in TCRdb shows in-frame clones only, minus some. The data hold about 81,000 clones, with 75% to 90% observed a single time. The sample here was CD4+ or CD8+ T cells sorted from blood, taken in a trial of the OX40 agonist ivuxolimab. The receptors derive from an adult with an advanced solid tumor such as melanoma, head and neck, liver or kidney cancer. The CDR3 runs from the conserved cysteine through the conserved F or W. The D gene is left open where the match is weak. Rows may omit the clone size; those that give it use once, few, many or a size class.

CDR3 length,J gene,V gene,clone size,D gene,CDR3 DNA,CDR3 protein
12,TRBJ1-3,TRBV7-9,NA,NA,TGTGCCAGCAGCTTAGACTCTGACACCATATATTTT,CASSLDSDTIYF
13,TRBJ2-1,TRBV7-9,NA,NA,TGTGCCAGCAGCTTAGTCTCGAAAACTGAGCAGTTCTTC,CASSLVSKTEQFF
15,TRBJ2-7,TRBV7-2,NA,NA,TGTGCCAGCAGTATTATGGGGCAGGGGGGCTACGAGCAGTACTTC,CASSIMGQGGYEQYF
16,TRBJ2-1,TRBV7-6,NA,TRBD2,TGTGCCAGCAGCCACGAACTAGCGGGAGGGCCTGATGAGCAGTTCTTC,CASSHELAGGPDEQFF
18,TRBJ2-5,TRBV4-1,NA,TRBD2,TGCGCCAGCAGCCAAGGCGGGACTAGCGGGGGGGCAGGGGAGACCCAGTACTTC,CASSQGGTSGGAGETQYF
14,TRBJ2-5,TRBV11-3,NA,TRBD1,TGTGCCAGCAGCCCAAGGACAGGGGGCGAGACCCAGTACTTC,CASSPRTGGETQYF
15,TRBJ1-1,TRBV18,NA,NA,TGTGCCAGCTCACCGAGAATCAAGGAGAACACTGAAGCTTTCTTT,CASSPRIKENTEAFF
13,TRBJ2-7,TRBV19,NA,NA,TGTGCCAGTAGTATAGCGGGAGTAAACGAGCAGTACTTC,CASSIAGVNEQYF
15,TRBJ2-3,TRBV5-1,NA,TRBD2,TGCGCCAGCAGCTTAGCGGGGGGGTCTACAGATACGCAGTATTTT,CASSLAGGSTDTQYF
15,TRBJ2-5,TRBV7-2,NA,TRBD2,TGTGCCAGCAGCTTAGCCGGGACTAGGACGGAGACCCAGTACTTC,CASSLAGTRTETQYF
14,TRBJ1-1,TRBV19,NA,NA,TGTGCCAGTAGTATTCCGGGGTTTGGGACTGAAGCTTTCTTT,CASSIPGFGTEAFF
11,TRBJ2-5,TRBV10-3,NA,NA,TGTGCCACGGGGGAACAAGAGACCCAGTACTTC,CATGEQETQYF
17,TRBJ2-7,TRBV4-3,NA,TRBD2,TGCGCCAGCAGCCAAGGGGGTGGACTAGCGGGAGAGTACGAGCAGTACTTC,CASSQGGGLAGEYEQYF
15,TRBJ2-3,TRBV11-2,NA,TRBD2,TGTGCCAGCAGCCCGGTAGCGGGGTTCACAGATACGCAGTATTTT,CASSPVAGFTDTQYF
15,TRBJ2-2,TRBV6-6,few,TRBD1,TGTGCCAGCAAGCAGACAGGGGCCACCACCGGGGAGCTGTTTTTT,CASKQTGATTGELFF
12,TRBJ1-2,TRBV29-1,once,NA,TGCAGCGTTGAAAGGAGGGGCTATGGCTACACCTTC,CSVERRGYGYTF
13,TRBJ2-5,TRBV6-5,NA,NA,TGTGCCAGCAGGGGCCGGGGGCATGAGACCCAGTACTTC,CASRGRGHETQYF
12,TRBJ1-1,TRBV28,NA,NA,TGTGCCAGCAGTCCCCTGATCACTGAAGCTTTCTTT,CASSPLITEAFF
13,TRBJ2-1,TRBV6-1,once,NA,TGTGCCAGCAGTGAAACAGGGAAGCATGAGCAGTTCTTC,CASSETGKHEQFF
16,TRBJ1-5,TRBV28,NA,TRBD1,TGTGCCAGCAGTTTAACCCAGGGGGCAGGCAATCAGCCCCAGCATTTT,CASSLTQGAGNQPQHF
15,TRBJ2-1,TRBV13,NA,NA,TGTGCCAGCAGCTTAGAAGGCCCGGCCTACAATGAGCAGTTCTTC,CASSLEGPAYNEQFF
15,TRBJ2-7,TRBV10-1,once,TRBD2,TGCGCCAGCAGGACCCTTATCGGGAGGACATACGAGCAGTACTTC,CASRTLIGRTYEQYF
15,TRBJ2-1,TRBV19,NA,NA,TGTGCCAGTAATGAATTCCCCAGCTCCTACAATGAGCAGTTCTTC,CASNEFPSSYNEQFF
15,TRBJ1-4,TRBV9,few,TRBD1,TGTGCCAGCAGCGTAGGCACCCAGGGGGGTGAAAAACTGTTTTTT,CASSVGTQGGEKLFF
13,TRBJ2-1,TRBV10-3,NA,NA,TGTGCCATCATCGGCGGTGCCTACAATGAGCAGTTCTTC,CAIIGGAYNEQFF
13,TRBJ1-5,TRBV18,NA,NA,TGTGCCAGCTCACCCGATCGGTATCAGCCCCAGCATTTT,CASSPDRYQPQHF
12,TRBJ1-5,TRBV19,NA,NA,TGTGCCAGTAGACCGAGCAATCAGCCCCAGCATTTT,CASRPSNQPQHF
13,TRBJ2-2,TRBV6-5,NA,NA,TGTGCCAGCAGTTACTACAACACCGGGGAGCTGTTTTTT,CASSYYNTGELFF
18,TRBJ2-1,TRBV5-1,NA,TRBD2,TGCGCCAGCAGCTTGGGGTACCCTAGCGGGAGAGAGGGCAATGAGCAGTTCTTC,CASSLGYPSGREGNEQFF
13,TRBJ2-7,TRBV6-5,NA,TRBD1,TGTGCCAGCAGTTACGTGGCCGGGACAGAACCACTCTTC,CASSYVAGTEPLF
14,TRBJ1-2,TRBV5-4,NA,NA,TGTGCCAGCAGCTTGGGGGGGCGCGGCTATGGCTACACCTTC,CASSLGGRGYGYTF
14,TRBJ1-1,TRBV6-5,NA,TRBD1,TGTGCCAGCAGGCCGGACAGGGTGAACACTGAAGCTTTCTTT,CASRPDRVNTEAFF
15,TRBJ2-1,TRBV5-6,NA,NA,TGTGCCAGCACCTTTTCCTACAGGAATAACAATGAGCAGTTCTTC,CASTFSYRNNNEQFF
14,TRBJ2-7,TRBV6-5,few,NA,TGTGCCAGCAGCGCTACGGTAAGCTCCTACGAGCAGTACTTC,CASSATVSSYEQYF
16,TRBJ2-2,TRBV9,NA,NA,TGTGCCAGCAGCGTAGGGTCTAGGGGGGACACCGGGGAGCTGTTTTTT,CASSVGSRGDTGELFF
15,TRBJ1-5,TRBV7-2,NA,TRBD1,TGTGCCAGCAGCTTAGTCGGGACAGGTTATCAGCCCCAGCATTTT,CASSLVGTGYQPQHF
15,TRBJ2-3,TRBV5-1,NA,TRBD2,TGCGCCAGCAGCACTCTAGCGGGAGCGGGAGATACGCAGTATTTT,CASSTLAGAGDTQYF
16,TRBJ2-3,TRBV5-4,NA,NA,TGTGCCAGCAGCCAGATGGGGGGGGGCCGTATGGATACGCAGTATTTT,CASSQMGGGRMDTQYF
16,TRBJ2-2,TRBV5-6,NA,TRBD1,TGTGCCAGCAGCACCGGGACAGGGGGTTTCTCCGGGGAGCTGTTTTTT,CASSTGTGGFSGELFF
12,TRBJ2-3,TRBV7-8,NA,NA,TGTGCCAGCAGCAGTCTGGTCGATACGCAGTATTTT,CASSSLVDTQYF
15,TRBJ2-5,TRBV19,NA,NA,TGTGCCAGTAGTATCCCAAACAGGGTACAAGAGACCCAGTACTTC,CASSIPNRVQETQYF
15,TRBJ1-5,TRBV11-2,NA,TRBD1,TGTGCCAGCAGCTTAGGGGACAGTGTAAATCAGCCCCAGCATTTT,CASSLGDSVNQPQHF
15,TRBJ2-7,TRBV27,NA,TRBD1,TGTGCCAGCAGTTTCCAGACAGGGGGCCCCTACGAGCAGTACTTC,CASSFQTGGPYEQYF
14,TRBJ2-5,TRBV10-3,NA,NA,TGTGCCATCAGGGCGGGGGCTCTCCAAGAGACCCAGTACTTC,CAIRAGALQETQYF
18,TRBJ2-2,TRBV7-9,NA,TRBD2,TGTGCCAGCAGCCTCGGTGCTAGCGGGAGGGCGGGCACCGGGGAGCTGTTTTTT,CASSLGASGRAGTGELFF
13,TRBJ2-4,TRBV4-1,NA,NA,TGCGCCAGCAGCCAAGGTCAGAAAAACATTCAGTACTTC,CASSQGQKNIQYF
18,TRBJ2-3,TRBV7-9,NA,TRBD2,TGTGCCAGCAGGTCCAGAACGAGGCTAGCGGAGAGCACAGATACGCAGTATTTT,CASRSRTRLAESTDTQYF
15,TRBJ1-1,TRBV6-5,NA,NA,TGTGCCAGCAGTTACTCGATTCCGGGCAGGACTGAAGCTTTCTTT,CASSYSIPGRTEAFF
13,TRBJ2-5,TRBV9,NA,NA,TGTGCCAGCAGCCCCGACCCACGGGAGACCCAGTACTTC,CASSPDPRETQYF
13,TRBJ1-2,TRBV18,NA,NA,TGTGCCAGCTCCCGTACAGGGAACTATGGCTACACCTTC,CASSRTGNYGYTF
13,TRBJ1-5,TRBV29-1,NA,TRBD1,TGCAGCGTAGCAACAGGGGGCTATCAGCCCCAGCATTTT,CSVATGGYQPQHF
13,TRBJ2-3,TRBV30,NA,TRBD2,TGTGCCTGGAAGGCGGGAGGGCCGGGTACGCAGTATTTT,CAWKAGGPGTQYF
16,TRBJ2-5,TRBV27,NA,TRBD1,TGTGCCAGCAGTATCAACCGGGACAGGGGGCTCGAGACCCAGTACTTC,CASSINRDRGLETQYF
17,TRBJ2-1,TRBV28,NA,TRBD1,TGTGCCAGCAGTCTTCTGGGACAGAGGGGCTCCTACAATGAGCAGTTCTTC,CASSLLGQRGSYNEQFF
12,TRBJ2-1,TRBV2,NA,NA,TGTGCCGGGGGGGGACACCACACCCAGCAGTTCTTC,CAGGGHHTQQFF
16,TRBJ1-1,TRBV10-3,NA,TRBD1,TGTGCCATCAGCCCAACTAACAGGGGCCCTAACACTGAAGCTTTCTTT,CAISPTNRGPNTEAFF
13,TRBJ1-1,TRBV9,NA,NA,TGTGCCAGCAGCGCAACTACCGCCCCTGAAGCTTTCTTT,CASSATTAPEAFF